What follows are 19 T cell receptor beta chains derived from one specimen sequenced in a study of cytomegalovirus exposure and HLA in healthy donors. PCR used 60 Vbeta primers and 13 Jbeta primers. The method was immunoSEQ multiplex PCR; TCRdb's version includes in-frame clones alone and lacks a portion of them. The sample lists approximately 100,000 clones, 60% to 80% occurring once. Sequencing used PBMCs. The receptors originated from a human donor in good health.

The rearrangement joins TRBV2 to TRBJ1-2; D is unresolved. V dropped 4 bases and J dropped 0 bases, with 9 bases sitting between them. CDR3 length: 14 amino acids. Germline lookup yields CDR1 SNHLY and CDR2 FYNNEI. CDR3 in DNA: TGTGCCAGCAGTGTGCAAAGCTCTAACTATGGCTACACCTTC. Translating gives CASSVQSSNYGYTF.

This clone was recorded once. The chain recombines TRBV2 with TRBJ1-3; D remains ambiguous. In germline, CDR1 is SNHLY, CDR2 FYNNEI. The CDR3 consists of 13 residues. V was cut by 6 bases and J by 0 bases, with 6 bases left in between. CDR3 coding DNA: TGTGCCAGCAGCGCCAGCTCTGGAAACACCATATATTTT. Its translation is CASSASSGNTIYF.

This chain links TRBV7-6 with TRBJ2-7; 7 bases match TRBD1. J gave up 2 bases and V 1 base, and 5 bases lay outside the gene matches. The CDR3 has 15 amino acids. Germline lookup yields CDR1 SGHVS and CDR2 FNYEAQ. The CDR3 nucleotides are TGTGCCAGCAGCTTAGGGGACAGTCTGCCCTACGAGCAGTACTTC. It specifies CASSLGDSLPYEQYF.

This chain connects TRBV4-1 to TRBJ2-1; D might be TRBD1 (6 bases). Looked up from germline, CDR1 is MGHRA and CDR2 is YSYEKL. The length of the CDR3 is 16 residues. V lost 0 bases to trimming and J lost 3 bases, with 12 bases between them. As DNA, the CDR3 is TGCGCCAGCAGCCAAGATTGGGGGCTCAGCTACAATGAGCAGTTCTTC. Translated, it gives CASSQDWGLSYNEQFF.

The chain joins TRBV18 to TRBJ2-7; TRBD1 matches at 8 bases. V lost 1 base, J lost 4 bases, and 6 bases stayed unmatched. Germline loops: CDR1 KGHSH, CDR2 LQKENI. The CDR3 totals 15 residues. The CDR3 coding sequence is TGTGCCAGCTCACCACAGGCAGGGGGCAAGTACGAGCAGTACTTC. Protein: CASSPQAGGKYEQYF. The full variable domain, in which reference TRBV18 and TRBJ2-7 provide the parts outside the CDR3, is NAGVMQNPRHLVRRRGQEARLRCSPMKGHSHVYWYRQLPEEGLKFMVYLQKENIIDESGMPKERFSAEFPKEGPSILRIQQVVRGDSAAYFCASSPQAGGKYEQYFGPGTRLTVT.

This chain connects TRBV7-2 to TRBJ1-5, with a possible D match to TRBD1 (5 bases). Between the trimmed V and J ends, which lost 3 bases and 6 bases, there was a span of 18 bases. Germline CDR1 is SGHTA and CDR2 is FQGNSA. CDR3 length: 16 residues. Here the CDR3 DNA reads TGTGCCAGCAGCTTTAGTGGGCGGAGGGGAAGTCAGCCCCAGCATTTT. Encoded protein: CASSFSGRRGSQPQHF.

The chain links TRBV9 to TRBJ2-7; no clear D gene. V was shortened by 3 bases and J by 3 bases, with 7 bases between the two germline ends. The CDR3 contains 12 residues. Germline V gene sequence: CDR1 SGDLS, CDR2 YYNGEE. The CDR3 coding sequence is TGTGCCAGCAGCGCAGACAACTACGAGCAGTACTTC. This encodes CASSADNYEQYF.

This chain's CDR3 is CASSAAGLYEQYF. CDR3 sequence (DNA): TGTGCCAGCAGTGCTGCGGGACTCTACGAGCAGTACTTC. The chain recombines TRBV27 with TRBJ2-7; the D gene is possibly TRBD2 (6 bases). CDR3 size: 13 residues. Trimming removed 5 bases from V and 3 bases from J, with 11 bases in between. The V gene's germline CDR1 is MNHEY and CDR2 SMNVEV (reference sequence).

This chain links TRBV2 with TRBJ2-6; D remains unclear. The CDR3 is made up of 17 amino acids. V was cut by 1 base and J by 4 bases, with 14 bases left in between. Per the germline V gene, CDR1 is SNHLY and CDR2 is FYNNEI. CDR3 DNA sequence: TGTGCCAGCAGTGAAGGTCTAAGCGCCGGGGGGGCCAACGTCCTGACTTTC. It is translated as CASSEGLSAGGANVLTF.

CDR3 nucleotide sequence: TGTGCCAGCAGCTTGGAGCAAAGTACAGATACGCAGTATTTT. Encoded protein: CASSLEQSTDTQYF. This chain connects TRBV5-4 to TRBJ2-3; D not certain. The V gene's germline CDR1 is SGHNT and CDR2 YYREEE (reference sequence). CDR3 length: 14 residues. The V gene lost 0 bases and the J gene lost 3 bases, with 8 bases spanning the gap. Using reference TRBV5-4 and TRBJ2-3 for the parts outside the CDR3, the full variable domain is ETGVTQSPTHLIKTRGQQVTLRCSSQSGHNTVSWYQQALGQGPQFIFQYYREEENGRGNFPPRFSGLQFPNYSSELNVNALELDDSALYLCASSLEQSTDTQYFGPGTRLTVL.

This chain links TRBV28 with TRBJ1-5, with D perhaps matching TRBD1 (5 bases). The CDR3 totals 18 residues. With 1 base removed from V and 5 bases from J, the gap between germline ends came to 21 bases. Germline loops: CDR1 MDHEN, CDR2 SYDVKM. CDR3 loop: CASSLFFPRSQGHQPQHF. CDR3 DNA sequence: TGTGCCAGCAGTTTATTTTTCCCCCGTTCCCAGGGTCATCAGCCCCAGCATTTT.

The rearrangement links TRBV7-8 to TRBJ2-7; D remains ambiguous. Germline loops: CDR1 SGHVS, CDR2 FQNEAQ. V gave up 3 bases and J gave up 2 bases, with 8 bases separating them. The CDR3 spans 13 residues. The DNA for the CDR3 is TGTGCCAGCAGCTTGGCCGTTCCCTACGAGCAGTACTTC. The encoded protein is CASSLAVPYEQYF. Using reference TRBV7-8 and TRBJ2-7 for the parts outside the CDR3, the full variable domain is GAGVSQSPRYKVAKRGQDVALRCDPISGHVSLFWYQQALGQGPEFLTYFQNEAQLDKSGLPSDRFFAERPEGSVSTLKIQRTQQEDSAVYLCASSLAVPYEQYFGPGTRLTVT.

The rearrangement links TRBV2 to TRBJ2-5; TRBD2 matches at 9 bases. V shed 2 bases, J shed 5 bases, and the junction held 6 bases outside the gene matches. This CDR3 is built from 15 residues. Germline CDR1 is SNHLY and CDR2 is FYNNEI. For the CDR3, the DNA is TGTGCCAGCAGTGAATCTGGGACTAGCCTGGAGACCCAGTACTTC. Protein product: CASSESGTSLETQYF.

The rearrangement uses TRBV7-2 and TRBJ2-3; D perhaps matches TRBD2 (5 bases). In germline, CDR1 is SGHTA, CDR2 FQGNSA. Between the trimmed V and J ends, which lost 3 bases and 3 bases, there was a span of 13 bases. The CDR3 runs to 15 residues. Here the CDR3 DNA reads TGTGCCAGCAGCTTTTCCGGGATAGGGACAGATACGCAGTATTTT. Its protein is CASSFSGIGTDTQYF.

This rearrangement joins TRBV7-2 to TRBJ2-5; 8 bases agree with TRBD1. CDR3 length: 13 residues. The germline CDR1 and CDR2 sequences are SGHTA and FQGNSA. Trimming at V came to 8 bases and at J to 2 bases, leaving 4 bases not matched to a gene. The CDR3 reads CASLRQGQETQYF. The CDR3 DNA reads as TGTGCCAGCCTTAGACAGGGGCAAGAGACCCAGTACTTC.

The V gene is TRBV4-1, the J gene TRBJ1-2, with TRBD1 identical over 10 bases. From germline, CDR1 is MGHRA and CDR2 YSYEKL. The CDR3 is made up of 20 amino acids. V lost 1 base and J lost 0; bases outside the gene matches: 14. This CDR3 is CASSQVSPGTGALANYGYTF. CDR3 in DNA: TGCGCCAGCAGCCAAGTTAGCCCCGGGACAGGGGCGCTTGCTAACTATGGCTACACCTTC.

The rearrangement uses TRBV5-4 and TRBJ1-2; 7 bases align to TRBD1. V lost 4 bases and J lost 3; bases outside the gene matches: 9. Germline lookup yields CDR1 SGHNT and CDR2 YYREEE (reference sequence). This CDR3 is 15 amino acids long. The CDR3 DNA is TGTGCCAGCAGCCGCAGCCTCGACAGGGACTATGGCTACACCTTC. Translated, it gives CASSRSLDRDYGYTF. Looking up the rest from reference TRBV5-4 and TRBJ1-2 gives the full variable domain: ETGVTQSPTHLIKTRGQQVTLRCSSQSGHNTVSWYQQALGQGPQFIFQYYREEENGRGNFPPRFSGLQFPNYSSELNVNALELDDSALYLCASSRSLDRDYGYTFGSGTRLTVV.

The chain links TRBV30 to TRBJ2-7; 7 nucleotides match TRBD2. The CDR3 has 15 amino acids. V dropped 5 bases and J dropped 3; count of bases not matched to a gene: 13. Germline assignment: CDR1 GTSNPN and CDR2 SVGIG (reference sequence). CDR3: CAWGEGGAAYYEQYF. Here the CDR3 DNA reads TGTGCCTGGGGGGAGGGTGGGGCCGCCTACTACGAGCAGTACTTC.

J is TRBJ2-7 and V is TRBV28; 10 bases map to TRBD2. CDR3 size: 16 residues. V shed 2 bases and J 0 bases; nucleotides not matched to a gene: 4. Germline V CDR1 and CDR2: MDHEN, SYDVKM. CDR3 amino acids: CASSLASSGSSYEQYF. In nucleotides, the CDR3 is TGTGCCAGCAGTTTAGCGTCTAGCGGGAGCTCCTACGAGCAGTACTTC.